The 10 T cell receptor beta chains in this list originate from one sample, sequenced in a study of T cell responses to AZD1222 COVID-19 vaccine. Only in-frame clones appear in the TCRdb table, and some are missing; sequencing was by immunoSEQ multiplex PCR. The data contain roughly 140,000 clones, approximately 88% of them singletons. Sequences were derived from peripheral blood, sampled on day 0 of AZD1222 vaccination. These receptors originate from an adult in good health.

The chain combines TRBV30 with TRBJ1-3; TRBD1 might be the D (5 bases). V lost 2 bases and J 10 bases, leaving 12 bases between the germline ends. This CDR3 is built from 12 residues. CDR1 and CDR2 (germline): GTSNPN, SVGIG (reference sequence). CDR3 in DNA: TGTGCCTGGAGTCCGGGACCCCTGACCATATATTTT. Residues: CAWSPGPLTIYF.

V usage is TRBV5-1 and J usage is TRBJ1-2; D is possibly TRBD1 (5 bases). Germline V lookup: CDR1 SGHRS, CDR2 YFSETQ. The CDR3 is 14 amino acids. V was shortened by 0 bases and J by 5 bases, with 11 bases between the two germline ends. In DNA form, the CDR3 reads TGCGCCAGCAGCTTGGACAGGAATCTATATGGCTACACCTTC. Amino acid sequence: CASSLDRNLYGYTF.

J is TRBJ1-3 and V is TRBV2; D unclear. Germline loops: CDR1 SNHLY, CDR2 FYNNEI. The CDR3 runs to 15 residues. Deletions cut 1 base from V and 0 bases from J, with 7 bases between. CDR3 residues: CASSEGRPSGNTIYF. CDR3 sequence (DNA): TGTGCCAGCAGTGAAGGGCGTCCCTCTGGAAACACCATATATTTT.

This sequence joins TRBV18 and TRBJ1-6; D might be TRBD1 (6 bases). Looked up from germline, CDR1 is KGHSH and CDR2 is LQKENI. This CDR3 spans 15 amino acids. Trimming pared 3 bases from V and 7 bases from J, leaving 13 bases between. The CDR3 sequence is CASSPPGVRNSPLHF. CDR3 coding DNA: TGTGCCAGCTCACCCCCAGGGGTTAGGAATTCACCCCTCCACTTT.

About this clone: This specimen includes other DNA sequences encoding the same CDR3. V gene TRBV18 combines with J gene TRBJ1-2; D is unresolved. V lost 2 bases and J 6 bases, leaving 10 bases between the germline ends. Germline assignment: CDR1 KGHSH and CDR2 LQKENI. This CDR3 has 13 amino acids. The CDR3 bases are TGTGCCAGCTCACCAGACAAATCTCATGGCTACACCTTC. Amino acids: CASSPDKSHGYTF.

The CDR3 reads CASSLAHTENYGYTF. In DNA, the CDR3 is TGTGCCAGCAGCTTAGCACACACAGAGAACTATGGCTACACCTTC. The V gene is TRBV7-9, the J gene TRBJ1-2; no reliable D call. Germline V gene sequence: CDR1 SEHNR, CDR2 FQNEAQ (reference sequence). Trimming left V 0 bases short and J 2 bases short, with 10 bases between. This CDR3 is built from 15 residues. The variable domain in full, completed from reference TRBV7-9 and TRBJ1-2, reads DTGVSQNPRHKITKRGQNVTFRCDPISEHNRLYWYRQTLGQGPEFLTYFQNEAQLEKSRLLSDRFSAERPKGSFSTLEIQRTEQGDSAMYLCASSLAHTENYGYTFGSGTRLTVV.

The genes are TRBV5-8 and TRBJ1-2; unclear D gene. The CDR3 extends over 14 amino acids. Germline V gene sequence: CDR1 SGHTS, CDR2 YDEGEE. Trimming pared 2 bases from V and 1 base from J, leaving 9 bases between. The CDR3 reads CASSLRGFNYGYTF. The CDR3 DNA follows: TGTGCCAGCAGCTTACGCGGCTTTAACTATGGCTACACCTTC.

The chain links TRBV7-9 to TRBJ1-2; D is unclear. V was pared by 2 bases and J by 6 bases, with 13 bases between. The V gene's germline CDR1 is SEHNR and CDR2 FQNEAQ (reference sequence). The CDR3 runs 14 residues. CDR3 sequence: CASSLYPEVNGYTF. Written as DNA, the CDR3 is TGTGCCAGCAGCTTATACCCGGAGGTCAATGGCTACACCTTC.

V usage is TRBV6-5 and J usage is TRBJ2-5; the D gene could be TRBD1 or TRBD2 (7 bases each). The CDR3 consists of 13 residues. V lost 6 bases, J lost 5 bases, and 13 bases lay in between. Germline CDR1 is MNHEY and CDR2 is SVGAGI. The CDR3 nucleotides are TGTGCCAGCAGATTGCAGGGGGGGGAGACCCAGTACTTC. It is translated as CASRLQGGETQYF.

The CDR3 region is CASSIWIQSGNTIYF. The CDR3 DNA follows: TGTGCCAGTAGTATCTGGATTCAATCTGGAAACACCATATATTTT. The chain combines TRBV19 with TRBJ1-3, with D hard to call. Germline V gene data show CDR1 as LNHDA and CDR2 as SQIVND (reference sequence). V lost 3 bases to trimming and J lost 1 base, with 10 bases between them. This CDR3 spans 15 amino acids.